These 25 T cell receptor beta chains share one sample of origin, sequenced in a study of cytomegalovirus exposure and HLA in healthy donors. PCR amplification relied on 60 Vbeta primers (plus 13 Jbeta primers). Data came from immunoSEQ multiplex PCR; TCRdb stores just in-frame clones and leaves some out. The table has about 150,000 clones, around 83% seen once. The specimen was PBMCs. These receptors all stem from a young man in good health and CMV-seropositive.

The chain joins TRBV7-2 to TRBJ2-5; D gene unclear. Trimming shortened V by 2 bases and J by 4 bases, and 14 bases separated the two germline ends. CDR3 length equals 15 residues. Germline assignment: CDR1 SGHTA and CDR2 FQGNSA. CDR3 region: CASSLWASVGETQYF. The CDR3 nucleotides read TGTGCCAGCAGCTTATGGGCTTCTGTTGGAGAGACCCAGTACTTC.

This clone was counted only a few times. The J gene is TRBJ1-2, the V gene TRBV4-3; D is possibly TRBD1 (5 bases). V dropped 0 bases and J dropped 8 bases, with 10 bases sitting between them. The germline CDR1 and CDR2 sequences are LGHNA and YSLEER. The CDR3 loop spans 13 amino acids. The CDR3 DNA is TGCGCCAGCAGCCAAGAAGCGGGGGACGGCTACACCTTC. It encodes CASSQEAGDGYTF.

The chain is built from TRBV25-1 and TRBJ2-7; 7 bases match TRBD2. The CDR3 is made up of 15 amino acids. Germline-derived CDR1 and CDR2 are MGHDK and SYGVNS. V lost 5 bases, J lost 5 bases, and 12 bases stayed unmatched. CDR3: CASSSTTSAGDEQYF. CDR3 coding DNA: TGTGCCAGCAGTTCCACCACCTCCGCGGGGGACGAGCAGTACTTC.

There are a few counts of this clone. The V and J genes are TRBV11-2 and TRBJ2-1, with D possibly being TRBD1 (5 bases). V was clipped by 5 bases and J by 6 bases, with 11 bases between them. Germline CDR1 reads SGHAT; CDR2 reads FQNNGV. The CDR3 length is 13 residues. The CDR3: CASSPFRGNEQFF. CDR3 DNA: TGTGCCAGCAGCCCTTTTAGGGGCAATGAGCAGTTCTTC.

This clone was counted between two and nine times. Other DNA sequences in this sample translate to the same CDR3. The CDR3 DNA sequence: TGTGCCAGCAGCCCGGGACTCCAAGAGACCCAGTACTTC. Its protein product is CASSPGLQETQYF. The chain combines TRBV7-3 with TRBJ2-5; tentative D call: TRBD2 (6 bases). Germline loops: CDR1 SGHTA, CDR2 FQGTGA. Deletions cut 5 bases from V and 1 base from J, with 8 bases between. This CDR3 spans 13 amino acids.

The V gene is TRBV19, the J gene TRBJ2-1; a weak D match, TRBD2 (6 bases). CDR1 is LNHDA and CDR2 is SQIVND in the germline V gene (reference sequence). V gave up 10 bases and J gave up 4 bases, with 8 bases separating them. This CDR3 comprises 11 residues. CDR3 loop: CATGLYNEQFF. CDR3 coding DNA: TGTGCCACGGGACTTTACAATGAGCAGTTCTTC.

The V call is TRBV7-8, the J call TRBJ2-3, with TRBD2 as a possible D gene (7 bases). V lost 2 bases and J lost 2, with 14 bases in between. Per germline, CDR1 SGHVS and CDR2 FQNEAQ. This CDR3 has 16 amino acids. DNA for the CDR3: TGTGCCAGCAGCTTAATAGGGGGACTAATCACAGATACGCAGTATTTT. Amino acid sequence: CASSLIGGLITDTQYF.

The CDR3 DNA reads TGTGCCAGCAGCCAAGACTCGGCAGGGGGGCTGTTTAATTCACCCCTCCACTTT. Its translation is CASSQDSAGGLFNSPLHF. This sequence joins TRBV4-2 and TRBJ1-6; 7 bases map to TRBD1. J was trimmed by 6 bases and V by 0 bases; bases with no gene match: 11. This CDR3 region has 18 residues. CDR1 and CDR2 from the germline V gene are LGHNA and YNFKEQ.

The chain recombines TRBV2 with TRBJ2-1; D unclear. The CDR3 sequence is 15 residues long. The V gene lost 0 bases and the J gene lost 3 bases, with 9 bases spanning the gap. CDR1 SNHLY and CDR2 FYNNEI come from the germline V gene. This CDR3 is CASSEALTLYNEQFF. The CDR3 region has the DNA TGTGCCAGCAGTGAAGCGCTTACTCTCTACAATGAGCAGTTCTTC.

This chain links TRBV4-3 with TRBJ2-1, with D possibly being TRBD1 (5 bases). Trimming left V 0 bases short and J 0 bases short, with 12 bases between. The CDR3 spans 17 residues. The germline V gene has CDR1 LGHNA and CDR2 YSLEER. CDR3 region: CASSQETDISSYNEQFF. In DNA form, the CDR3 reads TGCGCCAGCAGCCAAGAGACAGACATTAGCTCCTACAATGAGCAGTTCTTC.

The V and J genes are TRBV18 and TRBJ2-7; no clear D. This CDR3 is 13 amino acids long. V dropped 0 bases and J dropped 6 bases, with 9 bases sitting between them. CDR1 and CDR2 (germline): KGHSH, LQKENI. The CDR3 sequence: CASSPPTYLEQYF. For the CDR3, the DNA is TGTGCCAGCTCACCACCGACTTATCTCGAGCAGTACTTC.

This chain joins TRBV6-5 and TRBJ2-1; 9 bases fit TRBD2. V lost 4 bases and J lost 3; bases outside the gene matches: 4. The V gene's germline CDR1 is MNHEY and CDR2 SVGAGI. The CDR3 has 15 residues. The CDR3 nucleotides read TGTGCCAGCAGTTTCCAGACTAGCGGCTACAATGAGCAGTTCTTC. Amino acid sequence: CASSFQTSGYNEQFF.

V usage is TRBV5-5 and J usage is TRBJ1-4; 7 nucleotides agree with TRBD1. Germline loops: CDR1 SGHKS, CDR2 YYEKEE (reference sequence). V trimming: 4 bases; J trimming: 7 bases; junction bases outside the gene matches: 7. The CDR3 runs to 14 residues. The CDR3 DNA sequence: TGTGCCAGCAGCCCGACAGGGCTGGGTGAAAAACTGTTTTTT. This codes for CASSPTGLGEKLFF.

V and J are TRBV12-5 and TRBJ2-2, with TRBD2 as a possible D gene (6 bases). Germline CDR1 is LGHNT and CDR2 is FRNRAP. The CDR3 has 15 amino acids. Trimming removed 6 bases from V and 0 bases from J, with 11 bases in between. The CDR3 reads CASGWGEANTGELFF. CDR3 DNA: TGTGCTAGTGGGTGGGGGGAAGCGAACACCGGGGAGCTGTTTTTT.

This chain connects TRBV19 to TRBJ2-1; perhaps TRBD2 as D (5 bases). Germline CDR1 and CDR2: LNHDA and SQIVND (reference sequence). Trimming removed 5 bases from V and 4 bases from J, with 12 bases in between. This CDR3 is built from 14 residues. The CDR3 sequence is CASSERGLYNEQFF. CDR3 coding DNA: TGTGCCAGTAGTGAACGGGGTCTTTACAATGAGCAGTTCTTC. Drawing the rest from reference TRBV19 and TRBJ2-1, the complete variable domain is DGGITQSPKYLFRKEGQNVTLSCEQNLNHDAMYWYRQDPGQGLRLIYYSQIVNDFQKGDIAEGYSVSREKKESFPLTVTSAQKNPTAFYLCASSERGLYNEQFFGPGTRLTVL.

The rearrangement uses TRBV28 and TRBJ2-7; 8 positions agree with TRBD1. V lost 6 bases to trimming and J lost 4 bases; unmatched junction nucleotides: 8. The CDR3 is 14 residues long. Germline assignment: CDR1 MDHEN and CDR2 SYDVKM. The CDR3 nucleotides are TGTGCCAGCAGCCCGCCAGGGGGCGCGTACGAGCAGTACGTC. It is translated as CASSPPGGAYEQYV.

This sequence joins TRBV9 and TRBJ1-4; 7 bases fit TRBD1. Germline V gene lookup returns CDR1 SGDLS and CDR2 YYNGEE. The ends lost 0 bases at V and 0 bases at J; junction bases unmatched: 2. The CDR3 loop spans 16 amino acids. CDR3 in DNA: TGTGCCAGCAGCGTAGGAGGGACAGCAACTAATGAAAAACTGTTTTTT. It is translated as CASSVGGTATNEKLFF.

This chain uses TRBV7-9 with TRBJ1-3; 8 bases line up with TRBD1. Germline trimming cut 4 bases from V and 4 bases from J; bases unmatched to any gene: 6. Germline CDR1 reads SEHNR; CDR2 reads FQNEAQ (reference sequence). The CDR3 totals 15 residues. This CDR3 is CASSSMTGEGNTIYF. CDR3 DNA sequence: TGTGCCAGCAGCTCCATGACAGGGGAAGGAAACACCATATATTTT.

The chain is built from TRBV7-9 and TRBJ2-1, with D uncertain. V was shortened by 4 bases and J by 0 bases, with 10 bases between the two germline ends. Per the germline V gene, CDR1 is SEHNR and CDR2 is FQNEAQ (reference sequence). CDR3 length equals 15 residues. The CDR3 bases are TGTGCCAGCAGCTACGGCTGGAGCTCCTACAATGAGCAGTTCTTC. Translating gives CASSYGWSSYNEQFF. The full variable domain, with the rest looked up from reference TRBV7-9 and TRBJ2-1, is DTGVSQNPRHKITKRGQNVTFRCDPISEHNRLYWYRQTLGQGPEFLTYFQNEAQLEKSRLLSDRFSAERPKGSFSTLEIQRTEQGDSAMYLCASSYGWSSYNEQFFGPGTRLTVL.

The rearrangement uses TRBV4-3 and TRBJ2-2, with TRBD2 matching over 14 bases. Per germline, CDR1 LGHNA and CDR2 YSLEER. This CDR3 contains 17 residues. V was pared by 3 bases and J by 6 bases, with 6 bases of the junction left unmatched. CDR3 nucleotide sequence: TGCGCCAGCAGCCATGGGACTAGCGGGAGTAAGTCCGGGGAGCTGTTTTTT. Its translation is CASSHGTSGSKSGELFF.

The chain is built from TRBV19 and TRBJ2-1; 10 bases fit TRBD1. CDR1 LNHDA and CDR2 SQIVND come from the germline V gene (reference sequence). CDR3 length equals 14 residues. V was pared by 6 bases and J by 7 bases, with 6 bases of the junction left unmatched. CDR3 amino acids: CASRDRGRENEQFF. The DNA of the CDR3 is TGTGCCAGTAGAGACAGGGGGCGAGAAAATGAGCAGTTCTTC.

The J gene is TRBJ1-2, the V gene TRBV4-3; TRBD1 aligns across 7 bases. Germline values: CDR1 LGHNA, CDR2 YSLEER. The length of the CDR3 is 16 residues. The trim removed 0 bases at V and 6 bases at J, leaving 10 bases unmatched. Here the CDR3 reads CASSQDTGVGGHGYTF. In DNA, the CDR3 is TGCGCCAGCAGCCAAGATACAGGGGTCGGGGGCCATGGCTACACCTTC.

J is TRBJ2-7 and V is TRBV10-2, with 7 bases aligning to TRBD2. The germline CDR1 and CDR2 sequences are WSHSY and SAAADI. With V trimmed by 9 bases and J by 6 bases, 17 bases remained unmatched. The CDR3 sequence is 15 residues long. CDR3 coding DNA: TGCGCCAGTCAAGGTAATGGCGGGAGTCCTCGCGAGCAGTACTTC. Translation gives CASQGNGGSPREQYF.

This clone was seen only once. Other DNA sequences within the sample encode an identical CDR3. The rearrangement uses TRBV19 and TRBJ1-4, with 9 nucleotides matching TRBD1. Looked up from germline, CDR1 is LNHDA and CDR2 is SQIVND (reference sequence). V shed 6 bases and J 3 bases; nucleotides not matched to a gene: 14. The CDR3 runs to 18 residues. CDR3 sequence reads: CASRSGQGRGGSNEKLFF. The DNA of the CDR3 is TGTGCCAGTAGATCCGGACAGGGGCGTGGTGGGTCTAATGAAAAACTGTTTTTT.

Only one count was recorded for this clone. The V gene is TRBV18, the J gene TRBJ1-3, with D possibly TRBD1 on 6 matching bases. CDR3 size: 14 residues. Deletions cut 4 bases from V and 4 bases from J, with 11 bases between. Germline values: CDR1 KGHSH, CDR2 LQKENI. This chain's CDR3 is CASSLQGKGNTIYF. As DNA, the CDR3 is TGTGCCAGCTCACTTCAGGGGAAAGGAAACACCATATATTTT.